Listed below are T cell receptor beta chains from one sample, sequenced in a study of CD8+CD57+ T cells in acquired aplastic anemia. TCRdb fed the reads into MiXCR, producing one record per CDR3 protein. The table has fewer than 200,000 distinct CDR3 sequences, less than 60% seen once. The sequenced sample consisted of sorted CD4+, CD8+, or CD8+CD57+ T cells (not recorded which) from PBMCs. These receptors came from a human donor with aplastic anemia. Each CDR3 is given with its conserved first and last residue. The D gene is left open where the match is weak. Clone size is given for some rows only: seen once, a few or many times, or a class if the clone is expanded.

TRBV9	once	-	TRBJ2-3	TGTGCCAGCAGCCCACGGATTGGCACAGATACGCAGTATTTT	CASSPRIGTDTQYF
TRBV5-1	many	TRBD1	TRBJ1-2	TGCGCCAGCAGCTTGGCTGTCACAGGGGGGTTGAGCGGCTACACCTTC	CASSLAVTGGLSGYTF
TRBV5-4	many	-	TRBJ1-2	TGTGCCAGCAGCGCGAGGGCACCCTATGGCTACACCTTC	CASSARAPYGYTF
TRBV3-1	few	-	TRBJ1-2	TGTGCCAGCGGCCGTCAGGGCTCAAACTATGGCTACACCTTC	CASGRQGSNYGYTF
TRBV2	few	-	TRBJ2-3	TGTGCCAGCAGTGAAGGGGGGCTAGCGGTCACAGATACGCAGTATTTT	CASSEGGLAVTDTQYF
TRBV5-4	many	-	TRBJ2-3	TGTGCCAGCAGCCCAACTCGAGCCTCGGATACGCAGTATTTT	CASSPTRASDTQYF
TRBV7-2	many	-	TRBJ2-7	TGTGCCAGCAGCTCCCAGCCGGGCAGCTCCTACGAGCAGTACTTC	CASSSQPGSSYEQYF
TRBV19	-	TRBD1	TRBJ2-1	TGTGCCAGTAGTTCGGGGACAGGATACAATGAGCAGTTCTTC	CASSSGTGYNEQFF
TRBV5-5	many	-	TRBJ2-7	TGTGCCAGCAGCTTGGCCACCGGGCTAAGCTCCTACGAGCAGTACTTC	CASSLATGLSSYEQYF
TRBV4-1	-	-	TRBJ1-2	TGCGCCAGCACCCGGGGACTACTAGCGGATGGCTACACCTTC	CASTRGLLADGYTF
TRBV12-3/TRBV12-4	many	TRBD1	TRBJ1-5	TGTGCCAGCACCGATACAGGGGGCGTACAGCCCCAGCATTTT	CASTDTGGVQPQHF
TRBV6-5	few	-	TRBJ1-3	TGTGCCAGCAGTTACTCGAGGGGGAAAGCTGGAAACACCATATATTTT	CASSYSRGKAGNTIYF
TRBV10-2	-	-	TRBJ1-5	TGCGCCAGCAGTGAGGGGCAGTATCAGCCCCAGCATTTT	CASSEGQYQPQHF
TRBV10-3	many	TRBD1	TRBJ2-2	TGTGCCATCAGTACGGACAGGGGGCTCGTAGGGGAGCTGTTTTTT	CAISTDRGLVGELFF
TRBV10-3	many	TRBD1	TRBJ2-6	TGTGCCATCAGTGAGTGGTCGGCAGGGGGTTCTGGGGCCAACGTCCTGACTTTC	CAISEWSAGGSGANVLTF
TRBV6-1	-	TRBD1	TRBJ1-2	TGTGCCAGCAGCTCGACCGGGACAGGGACAGGAAGCTACACCTTC	CASSSTGTGTGSYTF
TRBV4-2	-	-	TRBJ2-7	TGTGCCAGCAGCCAAGTGCTGGGGCAGTCCTACGAGCAGTACTTC	CASSQVLGQSYEQYF
TRBV15	-	-	TRBJ2-1	TGTGCCACCAGCCGAAGGTTTGACTTGTCCTACAATGAGCAGTTCTTC	CATSRRFDLSYNEQFF
TRBV20-1	-	TRBD1	TRBJ2-3	TGCAGTGCTAGAGGGGACAGTGGGGATACAGATACGCAGTATTTT	CSARGDSGDTDTQYF
TRBV5-8	many	-	TRBJ2-2	TGTGCCAGCAGCTACGAGGGACGCGTGTCCGGGGAGCTGTTTTTT	CASSYEGRVSGELFF
TRBV20-1	-	TRBD1	TRBJ1-2	TGCAGTGCACCGACAGGGACTAACTATGGCTACACCTTC	CSAPTGTNYGYTF
TRBV6-1	many	TRBD1	TRBJ2-3	TGTGCCAGCGGTGGGACAGCGGCACCAGATACGCAGTATTTT	CASGGTAAPDTQYF
TRBV6-1	many	TRBD1	TRBJ2-2	TGTGCCAGCAGTCAGCACAAGACAGGGGGGACCGGGGAGCTGTTTTTT	CASSQHKTGGTGELFF